The sequence of this T cell receptor (beta chain) was determined in a study of beta chain features in type 1 diabetes. Germline-derived CDR1 and CDR2 are SGHRS and YFSETQ. With V trimmed by 0 bases and J by 7 bases, 10 bases remained unmatched. The CDR3 is 16 amino acids. In total, each donor contributed a single heparinised blood draw that averaged around 110 mL. Sorting of CD4+ naive, central memory, regulatory and stem cell-like memory cells was performed via CD45RO/CCR7/CD25/CD127/CD95/CD27. Sequenced material consisted of expressed TCRB transcripts (all of the isolated RNA was reverse transcribed). Each sample of naive, central memory or regulatory T cells had, on average, around 4 million reads. Using immunoSEQ multiplex PCR, the repertoire was profiled, and TCRdb retains in-frame clones only, with some absent. The sample lists 250,000 to 300,000 clones; 24% were seen once. About this clone itself: Its target is not known.

Study findings and constraints: TCRB CDR3s from Type 1 diabetes patients were moderately but significantly shorter in all four CD4+ subsets.

Sequenced material: naive CD4+ T cells from blood. This receptor was obtained from a young woman with type 1 diabetes. The chain links TRBV5-1 to TRBJ2-1; 7 bases are a match to TRBD2. The CDR3 loop reads CASSLEGPGGGNEQFF. The CDR3 region has the DNA TGCGCCAGCAGCTTGGAGGGGCCGGGAGGCGGAAATGAGCAGTTCTTC.